What follows are 3 T cell receptor beta chains derived from one specimen sequenced in a study of OX40 agonist ivuxolimab in advanced cancers. Assay used: immunoSEQ multiplex PCR; TCRdb lists only in-frame clones, some missing. The sample comprises tens of thousands of clones, roughly nine tenths of which are singletons, and 20% to 30% rests with the top ten. The specimen comprised CD4+ or CD8+ T cells sorted from blood, sampled in a trial of the OX40 agonist ivuxolimab. These receptors were collected from an adult with an advanced solid tumor such as melanoma, head and neck, liver or kidney cancer.

This chain uses TRBV28 with TRBJ1-4, with 9 bases matching TRBD1. Per germline, CDR1 MDHEN and CDR2 SYDVKM. V shed 7 bases and J 8 bases; nucleotides not matched to a gene: 5. This CDR3 contains 13 residues. The CDR3 region is CASTLTGGEKLFF. In DNA form, the CDR3 reads TGTGCCAGCACTTTGACAGGGGGAGAAAAACTGTTTTTT.

The V gene is TRBV15, the J gene TRBJ2-2, with 9 bases identical to TRBD1. The CDR3 is 16 residues long. Germline CDR1 is LNHNV and CDR2 is YYDKDF (reference sequence). J was trimmed by 6 bases and V by 4 bases; bases with no gene match: 9. CDR3 in DNA: TGTGCCACCAGCACCTCATACAGGGGGCGCGCCGGGGAGCTGTTTTTT. Protein: CATSTSYRGRAGELFF.

This clone was seen just once. This chain uses TRBV7-8 with TRBJ1-1; no clear D. The CDR3 loop spans 14 amino acids. The germline gives CDR1 SGHVS, CDR2 FQNEAQ. The germline V and J ends were trimmed by 0 bases and 4 bases, with 9 bases remaining between them. The CDR3 region is CASSLAPLSTEAFF. For the CDR3, the DNA is TGTGCCAGCAGCTTAGCGCCTCTTAGCACTGAAGCTTTCTTT.